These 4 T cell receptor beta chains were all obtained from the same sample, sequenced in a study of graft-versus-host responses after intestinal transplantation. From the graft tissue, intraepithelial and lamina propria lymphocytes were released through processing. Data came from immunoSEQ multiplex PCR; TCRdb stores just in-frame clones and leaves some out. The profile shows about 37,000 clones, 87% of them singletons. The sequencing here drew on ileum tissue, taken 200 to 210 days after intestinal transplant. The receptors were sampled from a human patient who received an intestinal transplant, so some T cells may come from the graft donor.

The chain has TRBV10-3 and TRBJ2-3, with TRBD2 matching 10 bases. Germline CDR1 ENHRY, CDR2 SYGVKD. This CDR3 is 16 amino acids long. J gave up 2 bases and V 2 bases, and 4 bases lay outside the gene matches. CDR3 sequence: CAISEQAGGHTDTQYF. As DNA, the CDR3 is TGTGCCATCAGTGAGCAAGCGGGGGGGCACACAGATACGCAGTATTTT.

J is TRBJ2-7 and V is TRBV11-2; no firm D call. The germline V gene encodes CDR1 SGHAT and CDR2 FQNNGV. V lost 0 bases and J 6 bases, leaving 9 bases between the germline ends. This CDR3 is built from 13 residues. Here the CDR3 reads CASSLDLTPEQYF. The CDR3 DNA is TGTGCCAGCAGCTTAGATCTGACCCCCGAGCAGTACTTC.

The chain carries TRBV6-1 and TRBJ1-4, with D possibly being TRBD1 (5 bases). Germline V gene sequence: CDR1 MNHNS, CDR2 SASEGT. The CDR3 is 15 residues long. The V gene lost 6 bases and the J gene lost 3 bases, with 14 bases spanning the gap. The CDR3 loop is CASSRDSLANEKLFF. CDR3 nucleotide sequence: TGTGCCAGCAGCCGGGACTCACTCGCTAATGAAAAACTGTTTTTT.

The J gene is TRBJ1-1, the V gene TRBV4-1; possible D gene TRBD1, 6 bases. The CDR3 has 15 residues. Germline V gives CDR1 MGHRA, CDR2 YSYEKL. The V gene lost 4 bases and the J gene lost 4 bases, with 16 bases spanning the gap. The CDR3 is CASSRAGGVGTEAFF. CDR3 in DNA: TGCGCCAGCAGCCGTGCGGGGGGCGTTGGCACTGAAGCTTTCTTT.